The present entry profiles one T cell receptor beta chain with its context. Unmatched junction bases numbered 7, after V lost 2 bases and J lost 15 bases. CDR3 length equals 11 residues. The germline V gene has CDR1 GTSNPN and CDR2 SVGIG (reference sequence). This entry comes from a study of blood T cell repertoires in COVID-19. The overall study: Acute and convalescent COVID-19 specimens originated in the United States, Italy and Spain.

Individuals aged roughly 18 to 95 years were recruited from about two dozen US areas. Clinical history reported by participants formed the basis on which cohorts were assigned. Per the original data handling: Estimated nucleated cell counts came from reference gene primer amplification. Only in-frame clones appear in the TCRdb table, and some are missing; sequencing was by immunoSEQ multiplex PCR. V, J and clone size are taken as reported in that table, and D and trimming were inferred from the DNA itself. The sample carries about 330,000 clones, 70% to 90% recorded once. The TCR originated in a woman under 40 who had recovered from COVID-19. The sample consisted of PBMCs or T cells enriched from blood (not recorded which). V gene TRBV30 combines with J gene TRBJ2-4; 7 bases match TRBD1. CDR3 residues: CAWSRQGSAYF. Written as DNA, the CDR3 is TGTGCCTGGAGTCGACAGGGAAGCGCGTACTTC.